The 27 T cell receptor beta chains below all came from one sample that was sequenced in a study of response to subunit inactivated influenza vaccine. TCRdb re-analysed the RT-PCR reads in MiXCR, keeping a single row per CDR3 protein. The data contain approximately 700,000 distinct CDR3 sequences, approximately 14% of them singletons. Sequencing was performed on PBMCs from blood, taken roughly 2 weeks before vaccination. The source of these receptors is a man aged 50-59 years who received an inactivated influenza vaccine.

The chain has TRBV14 and TRBJ2-3, with 13 bases aligning to TRBD2. The CDR3 has 24 residues. The germline CDR1 and CDR2 sequences are SGHDN and FVKESK. V trimming: 4 bases; J trimming: 2 bases; junction bases outside the gene matches: 27. The CDR3 here is CASSPTPSLALGLAGRRTTDTQYF. CDR3 bases: TGTGCCAGCAGCCCGACCCCCTCACTGGCACTGGGACTAGCGGGGAGACGGACCACAGATACGCAGTATTTT. The complete variable domain, with remaining parts taken from reference TRBV14 and TRBJ2-3, reads EAGVTQFPSHSVIEKGQTVTLRCDPISGHDNLYWYRRVMGKEIKFLLHFVKESKQDESGMPNNRFLAERTGGTYSTLKVQPAELEDSGVYFCASSPTPSLALGLAGRRTTDTQYFGPGTRLTVL.

This sequence joins TRBV28 and TRBJ1-5, with D unclear. V lost 5 bases and J lost 5, with 13 bases in between. Germline CDR1 reads MDHEN; CDR2 reads SYDVKM. This CDR3 comprises 14 residues. CDR3 protein: CASSDTRAHQPQHF. For the CDR3, the DNA is TGTGCCAGCAGTGACACCCGGGCGCATCAGCCCCAGCATTTT.

This clonotype came up a few times. The rearrangement joins TRBV19 to TRBJ2-7; perhaps TRBD2 as D (6 bases). CDR3 length equals 15 residues. From germline, CDR1 is LNHDA and CDR2 SQIVND (reference sequence). V lost 5 bases and J 1 base, leaving 15 bases between the germline ends. The CDR3 reads CASSAGTGRSYEQYF. For the CDR3, the DNA is TGTGCCAGTAGTGCCGGGACGGGGAGGTCCTACGAGCAGTACTTC.

This clonotype was observed a handful of times. V usage is TRBV7-9 and J usage is TRBJ2-7; D is perhaps TRBD2 (5 bases). Trimming took off 2 bases at V and 3 bases at J, with 11 bases between the two ends. The CDR3 runs to 14 residues. Germline assignment: CDR1 SEHNR and CDR2 FQNEAQ (reference sequence). The CDR3 here is CASSLYSDYYEQYF. Here the CDR3 DNA reads TGTGCCAGCAGCTTATATTCAGACTACTACGAGCAGTACTTC.

The chain has TRBV15 and TRBJ2-1, with TRBD2 matching over 9 bases. The CDR3 totals 17 residues. J gave up 4 bases and V 0 bases, and 7 bases lay outside the gene matches. CDR1 and CDR2 from the germline V gene are LNHNV and YYDKDF (reference sequence). CDR3 sequence reads: CATSREGPGLAYNEQFF. The CDR3 DNA sequence: TGTGCCACCAGCAGAGAAGGGCCGGGACTAGCTTACAATGAGCAGTTCTTC.

The J gene is TRBJ2-6, the V gene TRBV28; the D gene is possibly TRBD1 (6 bases). This CDR3 is 15 amino acids long. From germline, CDR1 is MDHEN and CDR2 SYDVKM. Trimming took off 1 base at V and 13 bases at J, with 17 bases between the two ends. Written as DNA, the CDR3 is TGTGCCAGCAGTTTATTCGGACAGCGGTTAGAAGTCCTGACTTTC. Its translation: CASSLFGQRLEVLTF.

In its sample, this clonotype was seen many times. The chain employs TRBV6-5 and TRBJ2-5; no clear D gene. Germline V gene sequence: CDR1 MNHEY, CDR2 SVGAGI. The CDR3 spans 14 residues. V was pared by 0 bases and J by 2 bases, with 7 bases between. As DNA, the CDR3 is TGTGCCAGCAGTTACTCGTACAGACAAGAGACCCAGTACTTC. This encodes CASSYSYRQETQYF.

In its sample, this clonotype was seen a few times. The chain employs TRBV14 and TRBJ1-5; D perhaps matches TRBD1 (5 bases). The CDR3 length is 17 residues. The V and J ends lost 0 bases and 1 base respectively, with 13 bases between them. Germline V CDR1 and CDR2: SGHDN, FVKESK. The CDR3 nucleotides are TGTGCCAGCAGCCAAGAAACTAGGGAGGGGAGCAATCAGCCCCAGCATTTT. Encoded protein: CASSQETREGSNQPQHF.

This clonotype was recorded a few times. The chain uses TRBV7-8 and TRBJ2-7; D is perhaps TRBD2 (5 bases). The V end lost 1 base, the J end lost 5 bases, and 18 bases lay between the germline ends. Germline V gene data show CDR1 as SGHVS and CDR2 as FQNEAQ. The CDR3 is 16 residues long. For the CDR3, the DNA is TGTGCCAGCAGCTTAGTGGCCAGGACTGGGTCCCACGAGCAGTACTTC. Translating it yields CASSLVARTGSHEQYF.

The chain couples TRBV5-8 to TRBJ2-3; 7 bases fit TRBD1. Trimming cost V 9 bases and J 0 bases; bases outside gene matches: 13. This CDR3 is built from 16 residues. Germline-derived CDR1 and CDR2 are SGHTS and YDEGEE. In DNA form, the CDR3 reads TGTGCCACCTCCGATCCGACAGGGCCTAGCACAGATACGCAGTATTTT. As protein: CATSDPTGPSTDTQYF.

This chain's CDR3 is CASSTLGPTF. CDR3 bases: TGTGCCAGCAGCACCCTGGGGCCGACTTTC. This sequence joins TRBV7-3 and TRBJ2-6, with D possibly TRBD1 on 5 matching bases. The CDR3 has 10 amino acids. Between the trimmed V and J ends, which lost 5 bases and 18 bases, there was a span of 11 bases. Germline V CDR1 and CDR2: SGHTA, FQGTGA. The full variable domain, completed using reference TRBV7-3 and TRBJ2-6, is GAGVSQTPSNKVTEKGKYVELRCDPISGHTALYWYRQSLGQGPEFLIYFQGTGAADDSGLPNDRFFAVRPEGSVSTLKIQRTERGDSAVYLCASSTLGPTFGAGSRLTVL.

This clonotype was picked up many times. The rearrangement links TRBV5-1 to TRBJ2-5; 13 bases are shared with TRBD2. The CDR3 consists of 16 residues. With V trimmed by 4 bases and J by 4 bases, 7 bases remained unmatched. The germline V gene has CDR1 SGHRS and CDR2 YFSETQ. CDR3 bases: TGCGCCAGCAGCCGAACTCGGACTAGCGGGGGAGAGACCCAGTACTTC. Its protein product is CASSRTRTSGGETQYF.

CDR3 in amino acids: CASSRRPGTSNNEQFF. CDR3 coding DNA: TGTGCCAGCAGCCGACGACCCGGGACATCGAACAATGAGCAGTTCTTC. V is TRBV7-8 and J is TRBJ2-1; TRBD1 is a possible D gene (6 bases). This CDR3 contains 16 residues. Per germline, CDR1 SGHVS and CDR2 FQNEAQ. Trimming left V 5 bases short and J 5 bases short, with 19 bases between. Full variable domain (rest looked up from reference TRBV7-8 and TRBJ2-1): GAGVSQSPRYKVAKRGQDVALRCDPISGHVSLFWYQQALGQGPEFLTYFQNEAQLDKSGLPSDRFFAERPEGSVSTLKIQRTQQEDSAVYLCASSRRPGTSNNEQFFGPGTRLTVL.

This clonotype was counted only a few times. This sequence joins TRBV4-3 and TRBJ1-1; 7 bases match TRBD1. Unmatched junction bases numbered 8, after V lost 0 bases and J lost 1 base. This CDR3 has 17 residues. CDR1 and CDR2 (germline): LGHNA, YSLEER. CDR3 in amino acids: CASSQELTGTANTEAFF. Here the CDR3 DNA reads TGCGCCAGCAGCCAAGAACTAACCGGGACAGCGAACACTGAAGCTTTCTTT.

V usage is TRBV4-3 and J usage is TRBJ2-7; TRBD1 aligns across 9 bases. This CDR3 region has 14 residues. Unmatched junction bases numbered 5, after V lost 5 bases and J lost 3 bases. The V gene's germline CDR1 is LGHNA and CDR2 YSLEER. The DNA of the CDR3 is TGCGCCAGCAGCTTCCGGGGACAGGGCTACGAGCAGTACTTC. This gives the protein CASSFRGQGYEQYF.

This clonotype appeared a few times. The CDR3 protein is CASSLTRGLDTQYF. The CDR3 region has the DNA TGTGCCAGCAGTTTAACTAGGGGACTAGATACGCAGTATTTT. The chain is built from TRBV27 and TRBJ2-3, with D possibly TRBD2 on 6 matching bases. The V end lost 2 bases, the J end lost 5 bases, and 11 bases lay between the germline ends. CDR3 length equals 14 residues. Per the germline V gene, CDR1 is MNHEY and CDR2 is SMNVEV (reference sequence).

This clonotype has only a few counts. The chain combines TRBV20-1 with TRBJ2-1, with 10 bases matching TRBD2. Germline V gene lookup returns CDR1 DFQATT and CDR2 SNEGSKA (reference sequence). The J segment lost 12 bases and the V segment lost 5 bases, leaving 19 bases of the junction unmatched. The CDR3 totals 16 residues. CDR3 residues: CSARSPPGLAKGRQFF. The CDR3 DNA sequence: TGCAGTGCTCGCAGCCCCCCGGGACTAGCGAAGGGGAGGCAGTTCTTC.

In this sample, this clonotype turned up a few times. V and J are TRBV28 and TRBJ1-1; TRBD1 matches at 12 bases. The germline gives CDR1 MDHEN, CDR2 SYDVKM. CDR3 size: 13 residues. The ends lost 6 bases at V and 9 bases at J; junction bases unmatched: 5. CDR3 in amino acids: CASRLGTGGKAFF. The CDR3 DNA reads TGTGCCAGCAGACTCGGGACAGGGGGCAAAGCTTTCTTT.

The chain joins TRBV2 to TRBJ1-5; D is unresolved. The V end was cut by 6 bases, the J end by 3 bases, with 9 bases between. CDR1 and CDR2 (germline): SNHLY, FYNNEI. CDR3 length: 13 residues. In nucleotides, the CDR3 is TGTGCCAGCAGGCGTCGGATCAATCAGCCCCAGCATTTT. Translated, it gives CASRRRINQPQHF. The complete variable domain, with remaining parts taken from reference TRBV2 and TRBJ1-5, reads EPEVTQTPSHQVTQMGQEVILRCVPISNHLYFYWYRQILGQKVEFLVSFYNNEISEKSEIFDDQFSVERPDGSNFTLKIRSTKLEDSAMYFCASRRRINQPQHFGDGTRLSIL.

The chain couples TRBV4-3 to TRBJ2-5, with D perhaps matching TRBD2 (6 bases). The germline V and J ends were trimmed by 0 bases and 5 bases, with 16 bases remaining between them. The CDR3 covers 16 residues. Germline V gene lookup returns CDR1 LGHNA and CDR2 YSLEER. The chain's CDR3 is CASSQDLRLGAETQYF. The DNA for the CDR3 is TGCGCCAGCAGCCAAGATCTGCGACTAGGGGCCGAGACCCAGTACTTC.

The CDR3 reads CSARVWDSITDTQYF. CDR3 DNA: TGCAGTGCTAGAGTTTGGGACTCTATCACAGATACGCAGTATTTT. The chain employs TRBV20-1 and TRBJ2-3, with a weak D call TRBD2 (6 bases). The germline V and J ends were trimmed by 1 base and 2 bases, with 13 bases remaining between them. This CDR3 comprises 15 residues. Germline-derived CDR1 and CDR2 are DFQATT and SNEGSKA (reference sequence).

This clonotype was seen only a few times. This sequence joins TRBV18 and TRBJ2-1, with D perhaps TRBD1 (5 bases). This CDR3 is 14 amino acids long. Germline V gene data show CDR1 as KGHSH and CDR2 as LQKENI. Trimming removed 4 bases from V and 5 bases from J, with 12 bases in between. The CDR3 bases are TGTGCCAGCTCACGCCGGACACCACACAATGAGCAGTTCTTC. The encoded protein is CASSRRTPHNEQFF.

This chain uses TRBV7-2 with TRBJ1-1; TRBD1 is a possible D gene (5 bases). V lost 5 bases and J lost 6, with 16 bases in between. The CDR3 extends over 14 amino acids. Germline CDR1 reads SGHTA; CDR2 reads FQGNSA. CDR3 sequence reads: CASSLRQGFSEAFF. The CDR3 region has the DNA TGTGCCAGCAGCCTAAGGCAGGGTTTTTCTGAAGCTTTCTTT.

The chain combines TRBV19 with TRBJ1-4; D call uncertain. Trimming pared 3 bases from V and 8 bases from J, leaving 13 bases between. From germline, CDR1 is LNHDA and CDR2 SQIVND (reference sequence). The CDR3 totals 14 residues. In DNA, the CDR3 is TGTGCCAGTAGTATCGGCAGCAAATCGGAAAAACTGTTTTTT. Protein: CASSIGSKSEKLFF.

This clonotype was seen a few times. The chain couples TRBV10-3 to TRBJ2-2, with TRBD1 matching 9 bases. The length of the CDR3 is 14 residues. CDR1 ENHRY and CDR2 SYGVKD come from the germline V gene. Germline trimming cut 8 bases from V and 1 base from J; bases unmatched to any gene: 2. CDR3 in amino acids: CAIAGQGNTGELFF. CDR3 nucleotides: TGTGCCATCGCGGGACAGGGGAACACCGGGGAGCTGTTTTTT.

The DNA of the CDR3 is TGTGCCAGCAGTTCGAGAGGGTCAGGGTTGGCCTACGAGCAGTACTTC. Protein sequence: CASSSRGSGLAYEQYF. The chain has TRBV6-5 and TRBJ2-7; TRBD1 or TRBD2 may be the D gene (5 bases each). The germline CDR1 and CDR2 sequences are MNHEY and SVGAGI. The length of the CDR3 is 16 residues. Trimming took off 4 bases at V and 2 bases at J, with 18 bases between the two ends.

This clonotype was seen more than once but under ten times. CDR3 amino acids: CASSPPTPYEQYF. The CDR3 region has the DNA TGTGCCAGCTCACCACCTACCCCCTACGAGCAGTACTTC. The chain carries TRBV18 and TRBJ2-7; unclear D gene. Germline values: CDR1 KGHSH, CDR2 LQKENI. With 0 bases removed from V and 2 bases from J, the gap between germline ends came to 5 bases. The CDR3 contains 13 residues. The full variable domain, with the rest looked up from reference TRBV18 and TRBJ2-7, is NAGVMQNPRHLVRRRGQEARLRCSPMKGHSHVYWYRQLPEEGLKFMVYLQKENIIDESGMPKERFSAEFPKEGPSILRIQQVVRGDSAAYFCASSPPTPYEQYFGPGTRLTVT.